This T cell receptor (beta chain) was sequenced in a study of Ad26.COV2.S vaccination and SARS-CoV-2 variants. Sample treatment: roughly 18 received Ad26.COV2.S at low or high dose, single or two shots; 5 received placebo; per-sample allocation not given. Day 63 following the first vaccine or placebo injection was when the samples were taken. Whoever gave the sample was an adult aged 18-55 years in Boston. Using immunoSEQ multiplex PCR, the repertoire was profiled, and TCRdb retains in-frame clones only, with some absent. The repertoire includes 350,000 to 400,000 clones, 70% to 90% of them detected once, and about 3.6% sits in the top ten. This clone was seen a few times. Antigen unknown. Other DNA sequences from this sample encode an identical CDR3 as well. CDR1 and CDR2 from the germline V gene are LNHDA and SQIVND (reference sequence). The CDR3 spans 13 residues. V gave up 6 bases and J gave up 7 bases, with 10 bases separating them.

General observations from the study: The placebo group had lower spike-specific TCR breadth than the vaccine recipients did.

This sequence originates from a person between 18 and 60 years old who received the Ad26.COV2.S COVID-19 vaccine or a placebo. This rearrangement joins TRBV19 to TRBJ1-6; TRBD1 might be the D (5 bases). The sequencing used peripheral blood, collected in a trial of Ad26.COV2.S vaccine versus placebo. This CDR3 reads CASSTDRNSPLHF. DNA for the CDR3: TGTGCCAGTAGCACTGACAGAAATTCACCCCTCCACTTT.